Shown below are 5 T cell receptor beta chains from a single sample sequenced in a study of blood T cells in healthy people across ages. A second PCR of roughly 6 to 12 cycles used a sample-barcoded 5' primer and a J-beta primer mix. Each CDR3 protein is one row after TCRdb ran MiXCR on the 5' RACE reads. Of about 2 million distinct CDR3 sequences in the sample, roughly 49% are singletons; the top ten hold more than 2%. Sequenced input: blood. Source of these receptors: a woman in her thirties or forties in good health.

This clonotype was found once. The chain carries TRBV6-2 or TRBV6-3 and TRBJ2-4; the D call may be TRBD1 or TRBD2 (6 bases each). V was cut by 6 bases and J by 6 bases, with 18 bases left in between. The germline V gene has CDR1 MNHEY and CDR2 SVGEGT. The CDR3 consists of 15 residues. The CDR3, as DNA: TGTGCCAGCAGCCCAACGGGGGCACTGGGAAACATTCAGTACTTC. Translated, it gives CASSPTGALGNIQYF.

This clonotype was counted a few times. The chain carries TRBV29-1 and TRBJ1-1; unclear D gene. V shed 7 bases and J shed 0 bases, with 9 bases lying between them. The CDR3 runs to 12 residues. Germline V gives CDR1 SQVTM, CDR2 ANQGSEA. The CDR3 DNA reads TGCAGCGCCCAGCCGGTGAACACTGAAGCTTTCTTT. Residues: CSAQPVNTEAFF.

The genes are TRBV18 and TRBJ2-6; 8 bases are a match to TRBD1. CDR1 is KGHSH and CDR2 is LQKENI in the germline V gene. This CDR3 region has 18 residues. The trim removed 6 bases at V and 0 bases at J, leaving 10 bases unmatched. The CDR3 region is CASSGKQGAPSGANVLTF. The CDR3 nucleotides are TGTGCCAGCTCCGGTAAGCAGGGGGCCCCCTCTGGGGCCAACGTCCTGACTTTC. The full variable domain, its missing parts supplied by reference TRBV18 and TRBJ2-6, is NAGVMQNPRHLVRRRGQEARLRCSPMKGHSHVYWYRQLPEEGLKFMVYLQKENIIDESGMPKERFSAEFPKEGPSILRIQQVVRGDSAAYFCASSGKQGAPSGANVLTFGAGSRLTVL.

The chain recombines TRBV20-1 with TRBJ2-7, with D perhaps being TRBD1 or TRBD2 (5 bases each). Germline loops: CDR1 DFQATT, CDR2 SNEGSKA (reference sequence). The germline V and J ends were trimmed by 0 bases and 0 bases, with 12 bases remaining between them. The CDR3 consists of 15 residues. As DNA, the CDR3 is TGCAGTGCTAGAGATCTCGAGGGGTTCTCCTACGAGCAGTACTTC. Protein sequence: CSARDLEGFSYEQYF.

This rearrangement joins TRBV29-1 to TRBJ2-7; D may correspond to TRBD1 or TRBD2 (5 bases each). Germline V gives CDR1 SQVTM, CDR2 ANQGSEA. The CDR3 extends over 12 amino acids. Deletions cut 3 bases from V and 2 bases from J, with 8 bases between. CDR3 bases: TGCAGCGTTGAGTGGGGGACCTACGAGCAGTACTTC. Its translation is CSVEWGTYEQYF.